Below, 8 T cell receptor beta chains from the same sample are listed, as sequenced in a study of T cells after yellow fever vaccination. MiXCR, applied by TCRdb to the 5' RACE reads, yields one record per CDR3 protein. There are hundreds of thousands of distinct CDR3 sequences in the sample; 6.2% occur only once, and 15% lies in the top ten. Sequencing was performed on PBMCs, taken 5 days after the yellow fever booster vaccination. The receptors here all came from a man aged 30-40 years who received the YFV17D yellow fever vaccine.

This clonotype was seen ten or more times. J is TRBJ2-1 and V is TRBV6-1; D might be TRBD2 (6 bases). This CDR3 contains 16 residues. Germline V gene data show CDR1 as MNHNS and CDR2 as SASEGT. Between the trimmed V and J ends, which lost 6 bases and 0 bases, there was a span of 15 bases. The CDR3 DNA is TGTGCCAGCAGGGGCCTAGCGCCCAGCTCCTACAATGAGCAGTTCTTC. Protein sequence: CASRGLAPSSYNEQFF.

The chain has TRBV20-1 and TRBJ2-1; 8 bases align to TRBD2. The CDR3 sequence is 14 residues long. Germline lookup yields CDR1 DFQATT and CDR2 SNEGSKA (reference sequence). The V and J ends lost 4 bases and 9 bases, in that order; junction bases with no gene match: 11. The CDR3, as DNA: TGCAGTGCTAAACGGGAGGGCCAGATGGGTGAGCAGTTCTTC. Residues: CSAKREGQMGEQFF.

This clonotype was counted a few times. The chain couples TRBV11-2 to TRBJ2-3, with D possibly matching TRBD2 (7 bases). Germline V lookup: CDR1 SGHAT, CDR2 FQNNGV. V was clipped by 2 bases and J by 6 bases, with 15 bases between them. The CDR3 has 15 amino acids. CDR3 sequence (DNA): TGTGCCAGCAGCTTATTAGGGGGGGCTTCTGATACGCAGTATTTT. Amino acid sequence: CASSLLGGASDTQYF.

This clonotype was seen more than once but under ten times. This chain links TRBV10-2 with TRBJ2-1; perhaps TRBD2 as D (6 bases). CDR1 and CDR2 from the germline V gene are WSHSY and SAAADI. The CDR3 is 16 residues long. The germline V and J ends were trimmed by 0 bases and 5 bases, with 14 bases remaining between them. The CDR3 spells CASSESIPAGNNEQFF. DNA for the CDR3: TGCGCCAGCAGTGAGTCGATCCCGGCGGGAAACAATGAGCAGTTCTTC.

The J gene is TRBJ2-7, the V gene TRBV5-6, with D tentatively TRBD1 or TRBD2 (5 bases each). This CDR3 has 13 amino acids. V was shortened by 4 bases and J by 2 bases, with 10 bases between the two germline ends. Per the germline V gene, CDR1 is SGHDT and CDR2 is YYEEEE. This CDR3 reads CASSRGRAYEQYF. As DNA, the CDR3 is TGTGCCAGCAGCCGGGGACGGGCCTACGAGCAGTACTTC.

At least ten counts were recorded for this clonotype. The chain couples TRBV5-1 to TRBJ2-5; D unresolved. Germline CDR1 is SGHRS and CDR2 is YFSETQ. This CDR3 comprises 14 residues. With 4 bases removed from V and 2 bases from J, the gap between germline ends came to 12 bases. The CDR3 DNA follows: TGCGCCAGCAGCCTTGAAAGCCAGCAAGAGACCCAGTACTTC. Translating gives CASSLESQQETQYF.

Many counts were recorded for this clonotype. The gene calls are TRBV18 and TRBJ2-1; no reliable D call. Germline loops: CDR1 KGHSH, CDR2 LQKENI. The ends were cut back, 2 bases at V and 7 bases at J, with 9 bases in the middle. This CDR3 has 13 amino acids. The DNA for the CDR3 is TGTGCCAGCTCACCAAGGCTTACGAATGAGCAGTTCTTC. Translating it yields CASSPRLTNEQFF.

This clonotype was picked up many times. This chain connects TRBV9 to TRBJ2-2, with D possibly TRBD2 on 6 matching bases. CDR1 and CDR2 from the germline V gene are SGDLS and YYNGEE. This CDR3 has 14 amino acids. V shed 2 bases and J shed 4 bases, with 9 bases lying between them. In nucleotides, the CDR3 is TGTGCCAGCAGCGTGGAGACTAGCACCGGGGAGCTGTTTTTT. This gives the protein CASSVETSTGELFF.